The text below deals with one T cell receptor (beta chain). The entry originates in a study of blood T cell repertoires in COVID-19. About the research overall: The United States, Italy and Spain provided the acute and convalescent COVID-19 samples.

Some clones are missing from TCRdb's copy, which holds only in-frame ones; the method was immunoSEQ multiplex PCR. The table shows a few hundred thousand clones, with about 86% occurring only once. The CDR3 totals 13 residues. Germline V CDR1 and CDR2: MNHNS, SASEGT. The V end was cut by 3 bases, the J end by 4 bases, with 9 bases between. The sequence came from a man aged 25-45 years with acute COVID-19. The specimen was PBMCs or T cells enriched from blood (not recorded which). The rearrangement joins TRBV6-1 to TRBJ1-2, with D unresolved. The CDR3 here is CASSESGLYGYTF. CDR3 sequence (DNA): TGTGCCAGCAGTGAGAGTGGACTCTATGGCTACACCTTC.